What follows describes a single T cell receptor beta chain. Trimming removed 3 bases from V and 2 bases from J; junction bases left unmatched: 9. CDR1 MNHNS and CDR2 SASEGT come from the germline V gene. The CDR3 sequence is 16 residues long. Original analysis: Amplification of reference gene primers provided the estimated nucleated cell counts. Sequencing used immunoSEQ multiplex PCR; TCRdb keeps in-frame clones, though not all of them. For V, J and clone size, that table is used; D and trimming come from the DNA. This table has just under 60,000 clones, about 90% appearing once. The sample originates from a study of blood T cell repertoires in COVID-19. Study-level background: The samples span acute and convalescent COVID-19 from the United States, Italy and Spain. Sources were T cells, B-cell-depleted T cells, or PBMCs; the material itself was cDNA or gDNA.

V is TRBV6-1 and J is TRBJ2-7, with 8 bases that match TRBD2. This receptor was taken from a man aged 60 to 75 with acute or convalescent COVID-19. Sequencing input: peripheral blood. In DNA, the CDR3 is TGTGCCAGCAGTGACGCCCCGGGAGGGCGCCCCTACGAGCAGTACTTC. Protein product: CASSDAPGGRPYEQYF.